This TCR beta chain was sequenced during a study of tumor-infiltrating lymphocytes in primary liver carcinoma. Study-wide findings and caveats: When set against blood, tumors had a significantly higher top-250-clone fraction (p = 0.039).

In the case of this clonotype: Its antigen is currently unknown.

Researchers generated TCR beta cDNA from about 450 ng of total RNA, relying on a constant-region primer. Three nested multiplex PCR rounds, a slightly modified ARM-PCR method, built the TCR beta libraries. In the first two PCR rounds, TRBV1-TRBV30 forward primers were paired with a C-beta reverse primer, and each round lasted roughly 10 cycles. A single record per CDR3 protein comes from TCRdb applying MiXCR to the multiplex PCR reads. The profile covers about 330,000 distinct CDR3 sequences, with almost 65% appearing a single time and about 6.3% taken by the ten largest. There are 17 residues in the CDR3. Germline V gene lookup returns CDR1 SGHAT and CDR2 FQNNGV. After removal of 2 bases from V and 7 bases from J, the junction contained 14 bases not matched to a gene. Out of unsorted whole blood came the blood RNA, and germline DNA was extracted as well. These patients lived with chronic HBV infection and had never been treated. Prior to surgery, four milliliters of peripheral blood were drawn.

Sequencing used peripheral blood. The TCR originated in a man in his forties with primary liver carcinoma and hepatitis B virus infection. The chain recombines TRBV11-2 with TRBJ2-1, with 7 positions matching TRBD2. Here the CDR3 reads CASSLSTHNRAGNEQFF. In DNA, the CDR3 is TGTGCCAGCAGCTTATCAACTCATAATCGAGCGGGAAATGAGCAGTTCTTC.